The T cell receptor (beta chain) under discussion was sequenced for a study of blood T cell repertoires in COVID-19. In the study overall: Samples of COVID-19 (acute and convalescent) were obtained from the United States, Italy and Spain. From T cells, B-cell-depleted T cells, or PBMCs came the material, which was cDNA or gDNA.

With V trimmed by 4 bases and J by 0 bases, 6 bases remained unmatched. CDR3 length: 17 residues. Germline lookup yields CDR1 MDHEN and CDR2 SYDVKM. Per the study methods: Estimated nucleated cell counts came from reference gene primer amplification. Sequenced by immunoSEQ multiplex PCR; TCRdb stores in-frame clones only, minus some. The DNA gave D and trimming, while V, J and clone size come from that table. The sample lists approximately 110,000 clones, roughly four fifths occurring once. Concerning this clone: This CDR3 is also generated by other DNA sequences in the sample.

Material: peripheral blood. V is TRBV28 and J is TRBJ1-3; 10 bases fit TRBD1. This clonotype originated in a woman over 75 with acute or convalescent COVID-19. The CDR3 here is CASSSRGQGSSGNTIYF. The CDR3 DNA reads TGTGCCAGCAGTTCTAGGGGACAGGGGTCCTCTGGAAACACCATATATTTT.